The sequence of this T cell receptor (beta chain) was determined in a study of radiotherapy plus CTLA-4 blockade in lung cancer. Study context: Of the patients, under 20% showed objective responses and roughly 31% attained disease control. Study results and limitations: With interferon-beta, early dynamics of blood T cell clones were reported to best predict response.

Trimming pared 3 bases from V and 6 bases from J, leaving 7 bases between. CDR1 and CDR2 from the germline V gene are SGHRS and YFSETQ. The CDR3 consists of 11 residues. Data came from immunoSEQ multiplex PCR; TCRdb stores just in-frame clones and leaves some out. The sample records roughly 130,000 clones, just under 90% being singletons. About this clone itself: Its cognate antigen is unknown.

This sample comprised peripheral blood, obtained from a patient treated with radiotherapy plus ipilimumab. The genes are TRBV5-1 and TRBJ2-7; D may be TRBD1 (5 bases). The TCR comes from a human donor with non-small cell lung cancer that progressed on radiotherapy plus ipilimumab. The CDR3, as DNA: TGCGCCAGCAGCTCAACAGGCGAGCAGTACTTC. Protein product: CASSSTGEQYF. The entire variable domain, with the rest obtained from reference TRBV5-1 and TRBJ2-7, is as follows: KAGVTQTPRYLIKTRGQQVTLSCSPISGHRSVSWYQQTPGQGLQFLFEYFSETQRNKGNFPGRFSGRQFSNSRSEMNVSTLELGDSALYLCASSSTGEQYFGPGTRLTVT.